The subject of this entry is one T cell receptor (beta chain). This record comes from a study of blood T cell repertoires in COVID-19. Original methodology: Amplification from reference gene primers served as the basis for estimated nucleated cell counts. Here immunoSEQ multiplex PCR was the method, and the copy in TCRdb shows in-frame clones only, minus some. D and trimming come from the DNA, and the V and J calls and clone size come from that table. The top ten hold approximately 4.6% of the sample, which has some 210,000 clones, 70% to 90% seen once. This CDR3 has 15 residues. Unmatched junction bases numbered 12, after V lost 6 bases and J lost 5 bases. Germline CDR1 and CDR2: KGHSH and LQKENI.

The sample taken for sequencing was PBMCs or T cells enriched from blood (not recorded which). The receptor was isolated from a man aged 25 to 40 with acute COVID-19. The chain is built from TRBV18 and TRBJ1-1, with 7 bases aligning to TRBD1. The CDR3 sequence: CASSRNRGDGTEAFF. The CDR3 DNA is TGTGCCAGCTCCCGGAACAGGGGCGATGGAACTGAAGCTTTCTTT.